Listed below are T cell receptor beta chains from one sample, sequenced in a study of monozygotic twins with inflammatory bowel disease. TCRdb reprocessed the 5' RACE reads, with one entry per CDR3 protein and no DNA. This table holds approximately 390,000 distinct CDR3 sequences. The sample was blood. The receptors here all came from a human donor with ulcerative colitis or Crohn's disease, or a healthy co-twin of an affected twin (not recorded which). CDR3s include the opening cysteine and the closing phenylalanine or tryptophan.

TRBJ2-7 TRBV20-1 CSANPVEGTYEQYF
TRBJ2-7 TRBV27 CASSGLRTGGYYEQYF
TRBJ2-3 TRBV7-2 CASRKVGSTDTQYF
TRBJ1-5 TRBV6-5 CASSYSAASNQPQHF
TRBJ2-1 TRBV5-4 CASSLPTGTSGSDEQFF
TRBJ1-6 TRBV27 CASSTLGQGRSPLHF
TRBJ1-2 TRBV5-1 CASSLDGRGYGYTF
TRBJ1-1 TRBV6-1 CASSESGQGRTEAFF
TRBJ2-7 TRBV5-1 CASAAQGNYEQYF
TRBJ1-2 TRBV5-1 CASSSTQTGESGYTF
TRBJ2-1 TRBV11-2 CASSLTSGGASEQFF
TRBJ2-7 TRBV27 CASSLRGHTGYEQYF
TRBJ1-1 TRBV29-1 CSAAGPRMNIEAFF
TRBJ2-5 TRBV18 CASSPDRAPIETQYF
TRBJ2-3 TRBV7-9 CASSLAELTDTQYF
TRBJ1-2 TRBV5-6 CASTRRGRFDYGYTF
TRBJ2-5 TRBV11-2 CASSTRGKLGIQETQYF
TRBJ2-1 TRBV19 CASSRGNNGEQFF
TRBJ2-5 TRBV21-1 CASSKPHLKETQYF
TRBJ2-5 TRBV15 CATSRDQGGQETQYF
TRBJ2-3 TRBV20-1 CSARALRRGLAGGDRDTQYF
TRBJ1-2 TRBV4-2 CASSQDGTGFDGYTF
TRBJ2-3 TRBV5-5 CVSETTDTQYF
TRBJ2-3 TRBV9 CASSVELAGGLKTDTQYF
TRBJ2-7 TRBV24-1 CATSGSGKQYF
TRBJ1-5 TRBV19 CASSTTGVGNQPQHF
TRBJ1-1 TRBV16 CASEGTRTEAFF
TRBJ2-5 TRBV5-1 CASSPSGMGETQYF
TRBJ1-5 TRBV7-2 CASSTLDISNQPQHF
TRBJ1-1 TRBV19 CASSLNLRKFAEAFF
TRBJ2-4 TRBV28 CASSFDDLAKNIQYF
TRBJ2-7 TRBV6-2/TRBV6-3 CASSYRGPNYEQYF
TRBJ2-3 TRBV29-1 CSVEDGSTDTQYF
TRBJ2-7 TRBV18 CASSPVSYEQYF
TRBJ1-1 TRBV2 CASSVSPLPEAFF
TRBJ1-2 TRBV5-1 CASSRKEGGETYGYTF
TRBJ1-1 TRBV7-2 CASSVNEDTEAFF
TRBJ2-2 TRBV25-1 CASRGTGWSGELFF
TRBJ2-7 TRBV14 CASSQDVREQYF
TRBJ2-5 TRBV7-2 CASNPTGTSGETQYF
TRBJ1-1 TRBV5-1 CASSLVGAKNTEAFF
TRBJ2-7 TRBV4-2 CASSALYRGQVLSRGSYEQYF
TRBJ2-7 TRBV19 CASSIEAGERDYEQYF
TRBJ1-1 TRBV12-3/TRBV12-4 CASSLRQKNTEAFF
TRBJ1-2 TRBV7-9 CASSLGLVHYGYTF
TRBJ1-4 TRBV20-1 CSIYTGEGESEKLFF
TRBJ2-6 TRBV6-1 CASSETDSSGANVLTF
TRBJ1-2 TRBV20-1 CSVRGAAYGYTF
TRBJ1-5 TRBV10-3 CAIRDPGSQPQHF
TRBJ2-3 TRBV5-4 CASSQTSVSTDTQYF
TRBJ1-1 TRBV19 CASRQNTEAFF
TRBJ2-1 TRBV20-1 CSARDPTSGAPRYNEQFF
TRBJ1-5 TRBV6-2/TRBV6-3 CASSYRETNQPQHF
TRBJ2-1 TRBV9 CASSVGGRADENEQFF